Shown below are 20 T cell receptor beta chains from a single sample sequenced in a study of blood T cell repertoires in COVID-19. Some clones are missing from TCRdb's copy, which holds only in-frame ones; the method was immunoSEQ multiplex PCR. The sample records about 120,000 clones, 85% to 90% being singletons. Sequenced material: peripheral blood. The receptors originated from a man aged 65-85 years who had recovered from COVID-19.

The V and J genes are TRBV5-1 and TRBJ2-3; 7 nucleotides align to TRBD2. Germline CDR1 is SGHRS and CDR2 is YFSETQ. The length of the CDR3 is 16 residues. Losses at the gene ends were 1 base for V and 2 bases for J; bases not matched to a gene: 7. CDR3 sequence (DNA): TGCGCCAGCAGCTTGTCTGTTAGCGGGTCCACAGATACGCAGTATTTT. It translates to CASSLSVSGSTDTQYF.

In this sample, this clone turned up a few times. The rearrangement uses TRBV7-2 and TRBJ1-2; tentative D call: TRBD1 (5 bases). V was trimmed by 1 base and J by 4 bases, leaving 13 bases between them. The V gene's germline CDR1 is SGHTA and CDR2 FQGNSA. The CDR3 totals 15 residues. DNA of the CDR3: TGTGCCAGCAGCTTAGTTCCCCAGGGTAGCTATGGCTACACCTTC. It translates to CASSLVPQGSYGYTF.

Here the CDR3 DNA reads TGTGCCAGCAGTTACTCCCGGACAGGACCCTACGAGCAGTACTTC. Protein: CASSYSRTGPYEQYF. The chain links TRBV6-5 to TRBJ2-7; 7 positions match TRBD1. CDR1 MNHEY and CDR2 SVGAGI come from the germline V gene. The trim removed 0 bases at V and 2 bases at J, leaving 4 bases unmatched. The CDR3 is made up of 15 amino acids.

V gene TRBV15 combines with J gene TRBJ1-1; D remains ambiguous. Trimming removed 3 bases from V and 1 base from J, with 12 bases in between. Germline loops: CDR1 LNHNV, CDR2 YYDKDF (reference sequence). This CDR3 spans 15 amino acids. CDR3 sequence reads: CATSRGWTENTEAFF. DNA for the CDR3: TGTGCCACCAGCAGGGGATGGACTGAGAACACTGAAGCTTTCTTT. Supplemented by reference TRBV15 and TRBJ1-1, the full variable domain reads DAMVIQNPRYQVTQFGKPVTLSCSQTLNHNVMYWYQQKSSQAPKLLFHYYDKDFNNEADTPDNFQSRRPNTSFCFLDIRSPGLGDTAMYLCATSRGWTENTEAFFGQGTRLTVV.

The rearrangement joins TRBV10-2 to TRBJ2-5; D gene unclear. The V and J ends lost 5 bases and 1 base respectively, with 8 bases between them. This CDR3 has 13 residues. From germline, CDR1 is WSHSY and CDR2 SAAADI. CDR3 coding DNA: TGCGCCAGCAGTCCTAGAATCCAAGAGACCCAGTACTTC. It codes for CASSPRIQETQYF.

V and J are TRBV30 and TRBJ1-2; D perhaps matches TRBD1 (6 bases). The CDR3 length is 16 residues. Looked up from germline, CDR1 is GTSNPN and CDR2 is SVGIG (reference sequence). Trimming took 0 bases from V and 5 from J, leaving 19 bases between them. In nucleotides, the CDR3 is TGTGCCTGGAGTGTACCCAACAGGGTACTTCGTTATGGCTACACCTTC. Translated: CAWSVPNRVLRYGYTF.

This chain joins TRBV11-2 and TRBJ2-7; TRBD1 matches 7 bases. This CDR3 has 14 amino acids. V lost 5 bases and J lost 3; bases outside the gene matches: 7. CDR1 SGHAT and CDR2 FQNNGV come from the germline V gene. CDR3 residues: CASSNYRDSYEQYF. The CDR3 DNA is TGTGCCAGCAGCAACTACCGGGACAGCTACGAGCAGTACTTC.

This clone was counted once. The chain recombines TRBV3-1 (or the pseudogene TRBV3-2) with TRBJ2-3; D is uncertain. Trimming removed 2 bases at V and 2 bases at J, with 8 bases between. The CDR3 has 14 residues. CDR1 is LGHDT and CDR2 is YNNKEL in the germline V gene (reference sequence). The CDR3 loop reads CASSQLRVTDTQYF. In nucleotides, the CDR3 is TGTGCCAGCAGCCAACTGAGAGTCACAGATACGCAGTATTTT.

Regarding this clone: Different DNA sequences within this sample yield the same CDR3. The chain couples TRBV29-1 to TRBJ2-7; 10 bases are a match to TRBD1. Germline CDR1 SQVTM, CDR2 ANQGSEA. V was pared by 4 bases and J by 2 bases, with 2 bases of the junction left unmatched. This CDR3 has 13 amino acids. CDR3 bases: TGCAGCGTTGCCGGGACAGGGGCCTACGAGCAGTACTTC. Amino acids: CSVAGTGAYEQYF.

The rearrangement links TRBV6-5 to TRBJ1-3; D call uncertain. Per the germline V gene, CDR1 is MNHEY and CDR2 is SVGAGI. The CDR3 is made up of 14 amino acids. Trimming left V 6 bases short and J 3 bases short, with 12 bases between. In DNA, the CDR3 is TGTGCCAGCAGCGAGGGTCTGTTTGGAAACACCATATATTTT. Its protein product is CASSEGLFGNTIYF.

This clone was counted between two and nine times. The CDR3 loop is CASSSNRGRFQPQHF. The CDR3 bases are TGTGCCAGCAGCTCAAACAGGGGGCGGTTTCAGCCCCAGCATTTT. J is TRBJ1-5 and V is TRBV7-8, with 9 bases matching TRBD1. The V segment lost 4 bases and the J segment 6 bases; nucleotides outside the gene matches: 7. Per germline, CDR1 SGHVS and CDR2 FQNEAQ. The CDR3 has 15 amino acids.

This chain uses TRBV5-1 with TRBJ1-3, with D possibly being TRBD1 (5 bases). Trimming pared 3 bases from V and 0 bases from J, leaving 22 bases between. The length of the CDR3 is 19 residues. Germline loops: CDR1 SGHRS, CDR2 YFSETQ. CDR3 sequence (DNA): TGCGCCAGCAGCTACTCCGGGACTCCCGGAAGAGTCTCTGGAAACACCATATATTTT. This gives the protein CASSYSGTPGRVSGNTIYF. The full variable domain, rest sourced from reference TRBV5-1 and TRBJ1-3, is KAGVTQTPRYLIKTRGQQVTLSCSPISGHRSVSWYQQTPGQGLQFLFEYFSETQRNKGNFPGRFSGRQFSNSRSEMNVSTLELGDSALYLCASSYSGTPGRVSGNTIYFGEGSWLTVV.

The chain combines TRBV28 with TRBJ1-5; D is undetermined. CDR1 MDHEN and CDR2 SYDVKM come from the germline V gene. Trimming shortened V by 2 bases and J by 4 bases, and 9 bases separated the two germline ends. The CDR3 has 14 amino acids. The CDR3 nucleotides read TGTGCCAGCAGTTTAAGGCAGACAAATCAGCCCCAGCATTTT. Translated, it gives CASSLRQTNQPQHF.

This clone was counted once. This chain links TRBV7-2 with TRBJ1-2, with D uncertain. Germline CDR1 and CDR2: SGHTA and FQGNSA. This CDR3 has 12 amino acids. Between the trimmed V and J ends, which lost 2 bases and 5 bases, there was a span of 6 bases. In DNA, the CDR3 is TGTGCCAGCAGCTTATTCTTGTATGGCTACACCTTC. Protein sequence: CASSLFLYGYTF.

This chain connects TRBV5-4 to TRBJ2-7, with D uncertain. Looked up from germline, CDR1 is SGHNT and CDR2 is YYREEE (reference sequence). This CDR3 contains 13 residues. V lost 3 bases, J lost 5 bases, and 12 bases lay in between. The CDR3 DNA sequence: TGTGCCAGCAGCTCCAGAGACATCCACGAGCAGTACTTC. It translates to CASSSRDIHEQYF. The whole variable domain, filled in from reference TRBV5-4 and TRBJ2-7, reads ETGVTQSPTHLIKTRGQQVTLRCSSQSGHNTVSWYQQALGQGPQFIFQYYREEENGRGNFPPRFSGLQFPNYSSELNVNALELDDSALYLCASSSRDIHEQYFGPGTRLTVT.

The chain joins TRBV7-3 to TRBJ1-2; no reliable D call. The CDR3 covers 13 residues. V was cut by 4 bases and J by 8 bases, with 14 bases left in between. In germline, CDR1 is SGHTA, CDR2 FQGTGA. The CDR3 sequence: CASSSDTGRGYTF. The DNA of the CDR3 is TGTGCCAGCAGCTCTGACACCGGTCGAGGCTACACCTTC. Full variable domain (missing parts from reference TRBV7-3 and TRBJ1-2): GAGVSQTPSNKVTEKGKYVELRCDPISGHTALYWYRQSLGQGPEFLIYFQGTGAADDSGLPNDRFFAVRPEGSVSTLKIQRTERGDSAVYLCASSSDTGRGYTFGSGTRLTVV.

This rearrangement joins TRBV18 to TRBJ2-7, with D possibly being TRBD2 (7 bases). CDR3 length: 15 residues. V was cut by 2 bases and J by 1 base, with 12 bases left in between. Germline assignment: CDR1 KGHSH and CDR2 LQKENI. CDR3 sequence reads: CASSPWGGASYEQYF. The CDR3 DNA follows: TGTGCCAGCTCACCATGGGGGGGCGCGTCCTACGAGCAGTACTTC.

V and J are TRBV5-4 and TRBJ2-2, with D possibly TRBD2 on 7 matching bases. Germline V gives CDR1 SGHNT, CDR2 YYREEE (reference sequence). The CDR3 is made up of 17 amino acids. With 0 bases removed from V and 4 bases from J, the gap between germline ends came to 16 bases. Written as DNA, the CDR3 is TGTGCCAGCAGCTTGGTGGGGGGGGCGTTTGGCACCGGGGAGCTGTTTTTT. It encodes CASSLVGGAFGTGELFF.

V is TRBV19 and J is TRBJ1-2; 9 bases agree with TRBD1. The V gene's germline CDR1 is LNHDA and CDR2 SQIVND (reference sequence). After removal of 5 bases from V and 8 bases from J, the junction contained 9 bases not matched to a gene. The CDR3 runs 14 residues. DNA for the CDR3: TGTGCCAGTAGTGCGGGACAGGGAACTAGGGGCTACACCTTC. Protein sequence: CASSAGQGTRGYTF.

The chain employs TRBV30 and TRBJ1-6, with D hard to call. CDR1 and CDR2 (germline): GTSNPN, SVGIG (reference sequence). This CDR3 spans 13 amino acids. V lost 2 bases and J 7 bases, leaving 9 bases between the germline ends. The CDR3 loop reads CAWSTSLNSPLHF. The CDR3 nucleotides are TGTGCCTGGAGTACGTCCCTAAATTCACCCCTCCACTTT.